This entry features one T cell receptor beta chain sequence. What it binds is not known. Subjects with ophthalmopathy showed a Clinical Activity Score no lower than 3, a NOSPECS grade no lower than 4, and a duration shorter than 3 months. Diagnoses were established using clinical symptoms, serum thyroxine and TRAb, thyroid ultrasound and orbital computed tomography. The source of the sample is a study of T cells in Graves' hyperthyroidism and ophthalmopathy. It was RNA transcripts that yielded the amplified TCR beta CDR3 regions. HTBI primers were employed in a first-round RT-PCR of the TCR CDR3. TCRdb independently ran MiXCR on the multiplex PCR reads; one entry per CDR3 protein. This table has a few hundred thousand distinct CDR3 sequences, approximately 23% appearing once. Broader study findings: Ophthalmopathy, as predicted by the model, came a median roughly 6.8 months after the prediction.

CDR3 size: 17 residues. Germline CDR1 and CDR2: MNHEY and SVGAGI. Trimming cost V 2 bases and J 6 bases; bases outside gene matches: 12. What was sequenced was blood. The TCR sequence derives from a man younger than 45 with Graves' ophthalmopathy. The chain is built from TRBV6-5 and TRBJ2-7; 11 nucleotides align to TRBD2. CDR3 protein: CASSYGLAGGRIGEQYF. CDR3 DNA: TGTGCCAGCAGTTACGGCCTAGCGGGAGGCAGGATAGGCGAGCAGTACTTC.